This T cell receptor (beta chain) was observed in a study of PD-1 blockade in classical Hodgkin lymphoma. The V gene lost 3 bases and the J gene lost 3 bases, with 15 bases spanning the gap. This CDR3 spans 15 amino acids. The germline gives CDR1 GTSNPN, CDR2 SVGIG (reference sequence). As for time point: cycle 4 day 1 (C4D1), after six to seven weeks of nivolumab. Relapse after autologous stem cell transplantation occurred in every patient, and brentuximab vedotin exposure varied. Here immunoSEQ multiplex PCR was the method, and the copy in TCRdb shows in-frame clones only, minus some. This table holds about 5,000 clones, approximately 67% found once.

The sequences come from peripheral blood mononuclear cells (PBMCs), collected before the fourth cycle of nivolumab. The sequence was obtained from a human donor with classical Hodgkin lymphoma. The J gene is TRBJ1-3, the V gene TRBV30; TRBD1 is a possible D gene (5 bases). The CDR3 sequence is CAWRQGAQNGNTIYF. The CDR3 DNA follows: TGTGCCTGGAGACAAGGGGCGCAGAATGGAAACACCATATATTTT.